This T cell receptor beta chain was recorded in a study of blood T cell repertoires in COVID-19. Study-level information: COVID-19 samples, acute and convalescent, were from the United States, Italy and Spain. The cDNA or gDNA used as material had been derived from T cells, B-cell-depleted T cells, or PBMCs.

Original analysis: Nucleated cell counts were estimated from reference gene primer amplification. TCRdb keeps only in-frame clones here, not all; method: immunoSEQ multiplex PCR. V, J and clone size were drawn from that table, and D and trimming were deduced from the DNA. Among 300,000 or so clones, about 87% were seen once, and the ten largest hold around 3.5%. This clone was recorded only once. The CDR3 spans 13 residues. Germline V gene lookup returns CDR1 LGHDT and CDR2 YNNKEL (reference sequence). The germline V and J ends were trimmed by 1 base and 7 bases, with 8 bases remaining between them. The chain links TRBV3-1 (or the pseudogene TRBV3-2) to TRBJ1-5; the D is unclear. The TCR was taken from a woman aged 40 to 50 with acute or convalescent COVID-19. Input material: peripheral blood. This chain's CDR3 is CASSQGAHQPQHF. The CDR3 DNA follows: TGTGCCAGCAGCCAAGGGGCCCACCAGCCCCAGCATTTT.